This T cell receptor (beta chain) was captured by sequencing in a study of T cells in Graves' hyperthyroidism and ophthalmopathy. Regarding the study as a whole: Ophthalmopathy was predicted by the model a median of approximately 6 months ahead of onset. Also found in blood were most expanded thyroid clonotypes above 0.001.

Using RNA transcripts as the source, TCR beta CDR3 regions were amplified. A set of HTBI primers served as the primers for a first-round RT-PCR of the TCR CDR3. TCRdb passed the multiplex PCR reads through MiXCR, listing each CDR3 protein once. There are hundreds of thousands of distinct CDR3 sequences in the sample; 14% occur only once, and more than 8.5% lies in the top ten. The table lists this clonotype with many counts. Its antigen is currently unknown. What was sequenced was blood. The receptor comes from a woman aged 18 to 35 with Graves' hyperthyroidism.

CDR3 loop: CASSTLRGQGNTEAFF. CDR3 sequence (DNA): TGTGCCAGTAGTACCCTACGCGGACAGGGGAACACTGAAGCTTTCTTT. The chain joins TRBV19 to TRBJ1-1; the match to TRBD1 covers 8 bases. Germline V CDR1 and CDR2: LNHDA, SQIVND (reference sequence). The CDR3 has 16 residues. After removal of 4 bases from V and 1 base from J, the junction contained 8 bases not matched to a gene.